This section outlines one T cell receptor (beta chain) sequence together with its context. The data are from a study of control samples from healthy donors and cancer patients. Trimming pared 0 bases from V and 5 bases from J, leaving 12 bases between. Germline lookup yields CDR1 MGHRA and CDR2 YSYEKL. The CDR3 contains 15 residues. Assay used: immunoSEQ multiplex PCR; TCRdb lists only in-frame clones, some missing. In the table there are 150,000 to 200,000 clones, 90% to 95% of which are singletons. Sequenced material: blood. The chain combines TRBV4-1 with TRBJ2-3; D perhaps matches TRBD1 (5 bases). The receptor was derived from a woman in her twenties or thirties in good health. In nucleotides, the CDR3 is TGCGCCAGCAGCCAAGATCTAGGGGCTATAGATACGCAGTATTTT. This sequence encodes CASSQDLGAIDTQYF.